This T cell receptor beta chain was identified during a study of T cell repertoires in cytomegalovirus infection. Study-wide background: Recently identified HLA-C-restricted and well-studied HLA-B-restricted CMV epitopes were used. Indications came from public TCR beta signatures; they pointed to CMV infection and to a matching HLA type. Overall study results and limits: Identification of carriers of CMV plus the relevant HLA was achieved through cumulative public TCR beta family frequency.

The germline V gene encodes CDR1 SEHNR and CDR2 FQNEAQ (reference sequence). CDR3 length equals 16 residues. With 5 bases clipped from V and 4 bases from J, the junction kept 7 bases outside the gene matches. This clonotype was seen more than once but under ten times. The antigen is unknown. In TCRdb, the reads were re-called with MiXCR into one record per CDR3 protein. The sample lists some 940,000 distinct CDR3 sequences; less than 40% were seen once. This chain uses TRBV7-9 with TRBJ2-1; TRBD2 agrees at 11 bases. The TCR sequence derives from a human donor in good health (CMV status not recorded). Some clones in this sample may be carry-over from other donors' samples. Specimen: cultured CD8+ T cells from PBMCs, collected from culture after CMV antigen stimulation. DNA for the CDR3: TGTGCCAGCAGCCTTCTAGCGGGGGGCCATTACAATGAGCAGTTCTTC. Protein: CASSLLAGGHYNEQFF.